This T cell receptor (beta chain) is drawn from a study of T-cell reconstitution after alpha-beta-depleted transplantation in children. Study-level results: Certain patients had high TCRbeta diversity at day 60, and it came from recipient T cells and thymic progenitors that survived. One year post-transplant, T-cell counts and diversity were largely derived from T cells produced anew.

Unique molecular identifiers were incorporated into the prepared TCRbeta library. TCRdb fed the PCR reads into MiXCR, producing one record per CDR3 protein. The sample yields about a million distinct CDR3 sequences, around 30% seen once. Turning to this clonotype: Its target is not known.

Germline values: CDR1 MGHRA, CDR2 YSYEKL. Trimming removed 4 bases from V and 6 bases from J, with 10 bases in between. This CDR3 comprises 13 residues. This material consisted of PBMCs, mostly from graft donor cells, taken 360 days after TCRalphabeta/CD19-depleted stem cell transplant. This sequence joins TRBV4-1 and TRBJ2-1; D ambiguous. The receptor comes from a boy in the first two years of life who had a stem cell transplant for SCID, so the T cells may come from the graft donor. CDR3 amino acids: CASSPSGPNEQFF. The CDR3 DNA follows: TGCGCCAGCAGCCCATCGGGCCCCAATGAGCAGTTCTTC.